The clone carrying this T cell receptor (beta chain) was observed a few times. CDR3 length: 14 amino acids. J lost 4 bases, V lost 8 bases, and 6 bases had no gene match. Germline V gives CDR1 SNHLY, CDR2 FYNNEI. This record belongs to a study of OX40 agonist ivuxolimab in advanced cancers. Using immunoSEQ multiplex PCR, the repertoire was profiled, and TCRdb retains in-frame clones only, with some absent. This table has some 63,000 clones, 80% to 90% appearing once. This TCR was sampled from an adult with an advanced solid tumor such as melanoma, head and neck, liver or kidney cancer. The chain combines TRBV2 with TRBJ2-3; 10 nucleotides line up with TRBD1. Sequenced material: CD4+ or CD8+ T cells sorted from blood, taken in a trial of the OX40 agonist ivuxolimab. The CDR3 coding sequence is TGTGCCAGCGTCCGGGACAGGGGCGCAGATACGCAGTATTTT. Protein product: CASVRDRGADTQYF.